The 6 T cell receptor beta chains below all came from one sample that was sequenced in a study of low-dose radiotherapy and immunotherapy resistance in tumors. Primers targeting TRAV and TRBV primed first-strand cDNA, covering alpha and beta chains. The PCR that amplified TCRs ran for around 20 cycles, relying on a constant-region primer and a V-primer adapter. Via MiXCR, TCRdb re-called the reads, giving one row per CDR3 protein. The sample consists of 39,000 or so distinct CDR3 sequences, under 25% of them appearing once. Stated time point: after trial treatment. The treatment was: LDRT plus nivolumab, ipilimumab, low-dose cyclophosphamide and aspirin (RACIN trial). Sequences were derived from PBMCs, sampled after low-dose radiotherapy plus immunotherapy. These receptors were obtained from a female donor with ovarian cancer.

This clonotype appeared many times. The gene calls are TRBV19 and TRBJ1-2, with D possibly matching TRBD1 (6 bases). Germline assignment: CDR1 LNHDA and CDR2 SQIVND (reference sequence). The CDR3 runs 16 residues. With 7 bases removed from V and 1 base from J, the gap between germline ends came to 19 bases. The DNA for the CDR3 is TGTGCCAGTACCATGCGCCCGGACAGCTTTAACTATGGCTACACCTTC. Its protein product is CASTMRPDSFNYGYTF.

This clonotype was seen at least ten times. The chain carries TRBV29-1 and TRBJ2-5; TRBD1 might be the D (6 bases). In germline, CDR1 is SQVTM, CDR2 ANQGSEA. This CDR3 is 13 amino acids long. The V gene lost 3 bases and the J gene lost 2 bases, with 10 bases spanning the gap. CDR3 loop: CSVELGGQETQYF. In nucleotides, the CDR3 is TGCAGCGTTGAGTTAGGGGGACAAGAGACCCAGTACTTC. Full variable domain (rest looked up from reference TRBV29-1 and TRBJ2-5): SAVISQKPSRDICQRGTSLTIQCQVDSQVTMMFWYRQQPGQSLTLIATANQGSEATYESGFVIDKFPISRPNLTFSTLTVSNMSPEDSSIYLCSVELGGQETQYFGPGTRLLVL.

This clonotype has at least ten counts. The chain carries TRBV18 and TRBJ2-7; TRBD1 matches 7 bases. CDR3 length: 14 amino acids. CDR1 and CDR2 from the germline V gene are KGHSH and LQKENI. V lost 5 bases and J lost 0; bases outside the gene matches: 4. DNA of the CDR3: TGTGCCAGCTCATGGGACAGAAACTCCTACGAGCAGTACTTC. Encoded protein: CASSWDRNSYEQYF.

This clonotype was counted ten times or more. Germline and junction disagree at one end, which may indicate a read error. The chain carries TRBV5-4 and TRBJ1-5, with 8 nucleotides matching TRBD1. The CDR3 consists of 14 residues. The germline V gene has CDR1 SGHNT and CDR2 YYREEE (reference sequence). The CDR3 reads CASSGQGANQPQHF. CDR3 DNA sequence: TGCGCCAGCAGCGGACAGGGAGCTAATCAGCCCCAGCATTTT.

A remark on this clonotype: This probably arose from a read error, given a far larger clone one base away. This rearrangement joins TRBV9 to TRBJ2-1; possibly TRBD2 for D (7 bases). The CDR3 is made up of 15 amino acids. Germline lookup yields CDR1 SGDLS and CDR2 YYNGEE. CDR3 sequence reads: CVSSRGAGDFHEQFF. CDR3 nucleotide sequence: TGTGTCAGCAGCCGGGGGGCGGGAGATTTCCATGAGCAGTTCTTC.

This clonotype occurred once. A read error is likely here: a far larger clone is one base away. The chain has TRBV11-3 and TRBJ2-5, with TRBD1 matching 10 bases. J lost 11 bases, V lost 11 bases, and 11 bases had no gene match. From germline, CDR1 is SGHNT and CDR2 YENEEA. This CDR3 spans 12 amino acids. The CDR3, as DNA: TGTGCCCGGGACAGGGGTTACAATGAGCAGTACTTC. Protein sequence: CARDRGYNEQYF.